A single sample is the source of the 26 T cell receptor beta chains below, sequenced in a study of breast tumors, draining lymph nodes, adjacent tissues. Axillary draining lymph nodes of breast cancer patients supplied the node samples. TCRdb called the multiplex PCR reads again in MiXCR, with one record for every CDR3 protein. The sample has 90,000 to 120,000 distinct CDR3 sequences, 21% seen once. Input material: axillary lymph node tissue. These receptors all come from a female donor with breast cancer. Some clones in this sample may be carry-over from other donors' samples.

This clonotype was detected many times. This chain connects TRBV7-2 to TRBJ2-5, with D unresolved. The CDR3 has 14 residues. Germline loops: CDR1 SGHTA, CDR2 FQGNSA. Trimming removed 4 bases from V and 2 bases from J, with 11 bases in between. CDR3 DNA sequence: TGTGCCAGCAGCTCCTGGACCGGACAAGAGACCCAGTACTTC. Translation: CASSSWTGQETQYF.

This clonotype was seen ten or more times. The chain recombines TRBV19 with TRBJ2-2; TRBD1 agrees at 7 bases. CDR1 is LNHDA, CDR2 SQIVND, per germline (reference sequence). The V and J ends lost 6 bases and 3 bases, in that order; junction bases with no gene match: 7. This CDR3 is 15 amino acids long. CDR3 residues: CASRPRDSYTGELFF. Written as DNA, the CDR3 is TGTGCCAGTAGACCAAGGGACAGCTACACCGGGGAGCTGTTTTTT. Full variable domain (outside the CDR3, taken from reference TRBV19 and TRBJ2-2): DGGITQSPKYLFRKEGQNVTLSCEQNLNHDAMYWYRQDPGQGLRLIYYSQIVNDFQKGDIAEGYSVSREKKESFPLTVTSAQKNPTAFYLCASRPRDSYTGELFFGEGSRLTVL.

This chain uses TRBV5-5 with TRBJ2-2, with TRBD2 identical over 9 bases. The CDR3 covers 16 residues. J was trimmed by 5 bases and V by 1 base; bases with no gene match: 6. Germline assignment: CDR1 SGHKS and CDR2 YYEKEE (reference sequence). In nucleotides, the CDR3 is TGTGCCAGCAGCTTGTATGATAGCGGGAGAACCGGGGAGCTGTTTTTT. Its translation: CASSLYDSGRTGELFF.

This clonotype was seen repeatedly, ten times or more. The chain couples TRBV20-1 to TRBJ2-3; no definite D call. The CDR3 sequence is 12 residues long. The germline V gene has CDR1 DFQATT and CDR2 SNEGSKA (reference sequence). The V end was cut by 5 bases, the J end by 6 bases, with 12 bases between. DNA of the CDR3: TGCAGTGCTGAACCCGACCTCGATACGCAGTATTTT. Amino acids: CSAEPDLDTQYF.

This clonotype was seen ten or more times. The chain combines TRBV2 with TRBJ2-3; tentative D call: TRBD2 (7 bases). The CDR3 is 15 amino acids. From germline, CDR1 is SNHLY and CDR2 FYNNEI. Trimming left V 6 bases short and J 3 bases short, with 16 bases between. CDR3 amino acids: CASRANRGGTDTQYF. The CDR3 DNA reads TGTGCCAGCAGGGCTAATAGGGGGGGAACAGATACGCAGTATTTT. The whole variable domain, remainder taken from reference TRBV2 and TRBJ2-3, is EPEVTQTPSHQVTQMGQEVILRCVPISNHLYFYWYRQILGQKVEFLVSFYNNEISEKSEIFDDQFSVERPDGSNFTLKIRSTKLEDSAMYFCASRANRGGTDTQYFGPGTRLTVL.

V is TRBV7-2 and J is TRBJ1-6, with 12 positions matching TRBD1. The CDR3 consists of 17 residues. The V segment lost 2 bases and the J segment 13 bases; nucleotides outside the gene matches: 12. Germline CDR1 reads SGHTA; CDR2 reads FQGNSA. The CDR3, as DNA: TGTGCCAGCAGCTTACGAGTGCGTGGGACAGGGGGCTCGCCCCTCCACTTT. This translates into CASSLRVRGTGGSPLHF. The whole variable domain, filled in from reference TRBV7-2 and TRBJ1-6, reads GAGVSQSPSNKVTEKGKDVELRCDPISGHTALYWYRQSLGQGLEFLIYFQGNSAPDKSGLPSDRFSAERTGGSVSTLTIQRTQQEDSAVYLCASSLRVRGTGGSPLHFGNGTRLTVT.

In regard to this clonotype: A much larger clone is a single base away; this may be a read error. The V call is TRBV7-9, the J call TRBJ1-4, with a tentative D call TRBD1 (5 bases). Germline V CDR1 and CDR2: SEHNR, FQNEAQ (reference sequence). The CDR3 runs to 15 residues. The ends were cut back, 2 bases at V and 8 bases at J, with 15 bases in the middle. CDR3 amino acids: CASSLIWQGVEKLFF. CDR3 sequence (DNA): TGTGCCAGCAGCTTAATTTGGCAGGGTGTCGAAAAACTGTTTTTT.

This clonotype showed up many times. The chain recombines TRBV3-1 with TRBJ1-6; D is uncertain. This CDR3 has 12 residues. The V gene's germline CDR1 is LGHDT and CDR2 YNNKEL (reference sequence). Between the trimmed V and J ends, which lost 5 bases and 7 bases, there was a span of 6 bases. In nucleotides, the CDR3 is TGTGCCAGCAGCTCGGGGAATTCACCCCTCCACTTT. Translating gives CASSSGNSPLHF. The full variable domain, its missing parts supplied by reference TRBV3-1 and TRBJ1-6, is DTAVSQTPKYLVTQMGNDKSIKCEQNLGHDTMYWYKQDSKKFLKIMFSYNNKELIINETVPNRFSPKSPDKAHLNLHINSLELGDSAVYFCASSSGNSPLHFGNGTRLTVT.

In its sample, this clonotype was seen many times. The genes are TRBV7-9 and TRBJ1-4; possibly TRBD1 for D (5 bases). The CDR3 contains 15 residues. Per germline, CDR1 SEHNR and CDR2 FQNEAQ (reference sequence). Trimming left V 1 base short and J 4 bases short, with 10 bases between. CDR3 protein: CASSLGRGDNEKLFF. Here the CDR3 DNA reads TGTGCCAGCAGCTTAGGGCGGGGGGATAATGAAAAACTGTTTTTT.

This clonotype was seen ten or more times. V gene TRBV9 combines with J gene TRBJ1-5; 11 positions agree with TRBD1. The CDR3 runs to 15 residues. The V segment lost 4 bases and the J segment 5 bases; nucleotides outside the gene matches: 5. Germline V CDR1 and CDR2: SGDLS, YYNGEE. The CDR3 nucleotides read TGTGCCAGCAGCCCCGGGACAGGGGGGCATCAGCCCCAGCATTTT. It codes for CASSPGTGGHQPQHF.

This clonotype was seen ten or more times. The chain joins TRBV29-1 to TRBJ2-5, with 11 bases lining up with TRBD2. The CDR3 is 15 amino acids. V trimming: 6 bases; J trimming: 4 bases; junction bases outside the gene matches: 10. Germline lookup yields CDR1 SQVTM and CDR2 ANQGSEA. CDR3 in DNA: TGCAGCGTCACCCTTCTAGCGGGGGGAGGAGAGACCCAGTACTTC. Translation gives CSVTLLAGGGETQYF.

The chain recombines TRBV5-1 with TRBJ2-1, with TRBD2 matching 7 bases. The CDR3 contains 14 residues. The V gene's germline CDR1 is SGHRS and CDR2 YFSETQ. With 4 bases clipped from V and 7 bases from J, the junction kept 8 bases outside the gene matches. Here the CDR3 DNA reads TGCGCCAGCAGCAGGGGTGGCGGGGGAAATGAGCAGTTCTTC. The encoded protein is CASSRGGGGNEQFF.

The rearrangement links TRBV30 to TRBJ2-1; tentatively, D is TRBD2 (7 bases). V lost 2 bases to trimming and J lost 6 bases, with 17 bases between them. There are 15 residues in the CDR3. The germline V gene encodes CDR1 GTSNPN and CDR2 SVGIG (reference sequence). The CDR3 region is CAWSLGGRSVNEQFF. The CDR3 DNA sequence: TGTGCCTGGAGTTTGGGGGGGCGATCTGTCAATGAGCAGTTCTTC.

This clonotype was seen ten or more times. This sequence joins TRBV12-3 or TRBV12-4 and TRBJ2-7; a weak D match, TRBD2 (5 bases). This CDR3 contains 13 residues. Trimming removed 5 bases at V and 3 bases at J, with 11 bases between. The CDR3 nucleotides read TGTGCCAGCAGTCCGACGGGGAGCTACGAGCAGTACTTC. Its translation is CASSPTGSYEQYF.

Points on this clonotype: One end of the junction varies from germline; a read error may be responsible. The V and J genes are TRBV20-1 and TRBJ1-6, with 10 bases fitting TRBD1. This CDR3 region has 17 residues. Per the germline V gene, CDR1 is DFQATT and CDR2 is SNEGSKA (reference sequence). The CDR3 loop is CSAIKTGGYLYNSPLRF. The CDR3 coding sequence is TGCAGTGCTATAAAGACAGGGGGCTATCTCTATAATTCACCCCTCCGCTTT.

This clonotype was counted only a few times. The junction departs from germline at one end; a sequencing error may be responsible. The rearrangement links TRBV7-3 to TRBJ2-3, with a weak D call TRBD1 (6 bases). The CDR3 contains 15 residues. CDR1 and CDR2 (germline): SGHTA, FQGTGA. The CDR3 reads CASSLTGRGTDMQYF. Written as DNA, the CDR3 is TGTGCCAGCAGCTTAACGGGCAGGGGCACAGATATGCAGTATTTT.

This clonotype was counted many times. The chain uses TRBV4-2 and TRBJ2-1, with 8 nucleotides matching TRBD2. The CDR3 is 15 amino acids. With 1 base clipped from V and 9 bases from J, the junction kept 8 bases outside the gene matches. The germline gives CDR1 LGHNA, CDR2 YNFKEQ. In DNA form, the CDR3 reads TGTGCCAGCAGCCAAGGGGTACTAGCGGACGGTGAGCAGTTCTTC. Protein product: CASSQGVLADGEQFF.

Ten or more counts support this clonotype. V gene TRBV20-1 combines with J gene TRBJ1-2; the D gene is possibly TRBD1 (6 bases). The CDR3 is 12 residues long. Trimming pared 6 bases from V and 7 bases from J, leaving 15 bases between. From germline, CDR1 is DFQATT and CDR2 SNEGSKA (reference sequence). In DNA form, the CDR3 reads TGCAGTGCAAGGGACAACATCTTTGGCTACACCTTC. Translation gives CSARDNIFGYTF.

This clonotype has ten or more counts. The V gene is TRBV5-1, the J gene TRBJ2-5; possibly TRBD2 for D (6 bases). The germline gives CDR1 SGHRS, CDR2 YFSETQ. The CDR3 contains 15 residues. V gave up 4 bases and J gave up 5 bases, with 18 bases separating them. CDR3 amino acids: CASSPGVGQSETQYF. Written as DNA, the CDR3 is TGCGCCAGCAGCCCGGGAGTAGGTCAGAGCGAGACCCAGTACTTC.

This clonotype was recorded only once. Since no conserved phenylalanine or tryptophan closes the CDR3, a read error is the likely cause. The limits of the CDR3 on the DNA are not certain, so only TCRdb's listed CDR3 is given. This chain connects TRBV15 to TRBJ1-2; TRBD1, the D gene given by the table, was not confirmed from the DNA. Germline V gene lookup returns CDR1 LNHNV and CDR2 YYDKDF (reference sequence). Counting both end residues, the CDR3 totals 14 amino acids. CDR3 sequence: CATSRDRAGAGHTI.

On this clonotype: Since a much larger clone is just one base distant, this may be a read error. The chain uses TRBV4-1 and TRBJ2-1; 8 nucleotides match TRBD2. The germline V gene has CDR1 MGHRA and CDR2 YSYEKL. The CDR3 is 15 residues long. The CDR3 is CTSSQGAGAYNEQFF. In nucleotides, the CDR3 is TGCACCAGCAGCCAAGGAGCGGGAGCCTACAATGAGCAGTTCTTC.

Comments on this clonotype: Just one base apart from a much larger clone, this may be a read error. This chain uses TRBV7-2 with TRBJ2-2; TRBD2 might be the D (5 bases). Germline values: CDR1 SGHTA, CDR2 FQGNSA. The CDR3 is 14 amino acids. CDR3 sequence (DNA): TGTGCCAGCAGCTTAACCCGTCCCCTCGGGGAGCTGCTTTTT. It encodes CASSLTRPLGELLF.

This rearrangement joins TRBV28 to TRBJ1-2; possible D gene TRBD1, 6 bases. The ends were cut back, 7 bases at V and 2 bases at J, with 20 bases in the middle. Germline V lookup: CDR1 MDHEN, CDR2 SYDVKM. This CDR3 region has 16 residues. This chain's CDR3 is CASTQNPGALNYGYTF. For the CDR3, the DNA is TGTGCCAGCACCCAGAACCCGGGGGCCCTCAACTATGGCTACACCTTC.

This clonotype has a count of ten or more. The chain carries TRBV12-3 or TRBV12-4 and TRBJ1-6, with D maybe TRBD1 (5 bases). Trimming shortened V by 3 bases and J by 5 bases, and 8 bases separated the two germline ends. The CDR3 runs 14 residues. The CDR3 sequence: CASSFGGDNSPLHF. The CDR3, as DNA: TGTGCCAGCAGTTTCGGGGGGGATAATTCACCCCTCCACTTT.

This clonotype was counted at least ten times. The chain carries TRBV6-4 and TRBJ1-2, with D tentatively TRBD1 (6 bases). V was pared by 0 bases and J by 13 bases, with 21 bases between. Germline V lookup: CDR1 MRHNA, CDR2 SNTAGT. This CDR3 spans 15 amino acids. CDR3 sequence: CASSDSSHRDRSCTF. The CDR3, as DNA: TGTGCCAGCAGTGACTCGAGTCACAGGGATCGTTCTTGCACCTTC.

This clonotype was seen repeatedly, ten times or more. The J gene is TRBJ2-1, the V gene TRBV12-3 or TRBV12-4; D is tentatively TRBD1 or TRBD2 (5 bases each). V lost 5 bases and J lost 6, with 17 bases in between. This CDR3 has 15 amino acids. The chain's CDR3 is CASSLGPPWGNEQFF. The CDR3, as DNA: TGTGCCAGCAGTCTGGGACCGCCTTGGGGCAATGAGCAGTTCTTC.